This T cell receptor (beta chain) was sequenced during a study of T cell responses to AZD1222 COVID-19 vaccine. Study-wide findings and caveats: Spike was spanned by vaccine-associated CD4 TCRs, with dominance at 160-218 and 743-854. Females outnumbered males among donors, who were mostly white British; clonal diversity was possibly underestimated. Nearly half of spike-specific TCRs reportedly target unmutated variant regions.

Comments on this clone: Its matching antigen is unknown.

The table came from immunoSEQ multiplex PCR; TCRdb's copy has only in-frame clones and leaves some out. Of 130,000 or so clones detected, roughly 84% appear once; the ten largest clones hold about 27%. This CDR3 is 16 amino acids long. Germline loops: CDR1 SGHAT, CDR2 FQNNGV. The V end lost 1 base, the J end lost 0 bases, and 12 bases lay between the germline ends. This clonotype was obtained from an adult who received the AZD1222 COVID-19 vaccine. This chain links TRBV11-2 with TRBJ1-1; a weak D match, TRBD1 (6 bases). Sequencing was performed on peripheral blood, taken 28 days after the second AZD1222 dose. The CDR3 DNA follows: TGTGCCAGCAGCTTAGTGGCAGGGGTTTTGAACACTGAAGCTTTCTTT. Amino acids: CASSLVAGVLNTEAFF.